The source of this T cell receptor beta chain is a study of blood T cell repertoires in COVID-19. Turning to the study itself: Sources were T cells, B-cell-depleted T cells, or PBMCs; the material itself was cDNA or gDNA.

The count of this clone is one. Sequencing used immunoSEQ multiplex PCR; TCRdb keeps in-frame clones, though not all of them. The repertoire includes about 210,000 clones, more than 80% of them detected once, and about 1.2% sits in the top ten. Those enrolled, adults aged roughly 18 to 89 years, came from under 25 US areas. Germline loops: CDR1 SGHVS, CDR2 FNYEAQ. Trimming at V came to 1 base and at J to 7 bases, leaving 3 bases not matched to a gene. This CDR3 contains 14 residues. The receptor comes from a man under 40 who had recovered from COVID-19. V gene TRBV7-6 combines with J gene TRBJ1-4; 7 bases line up with TRBD1. What was sequenced was PBMCs or T cells enriched from blood (not recorded which). In DNA, the CDR3 is TGTGCCAGCAGCTTAGAAAGACAGGGTGAAAAACTGTTTTTT. This encodes CASSLERQGEKLFF. The full variable domain, completed using reference TRBV7-6 and TRBJ1-4, is GAGVSQSPRYKVTKRGQDVALRCDPISGHVSLYWYRQALGQGPEFLTYFNYEAQQDKSGLPNDRFSAERPEGSISTLTIQRTEQRDSAMYRCASSLERQGEKLFFGSGTQLSVL.